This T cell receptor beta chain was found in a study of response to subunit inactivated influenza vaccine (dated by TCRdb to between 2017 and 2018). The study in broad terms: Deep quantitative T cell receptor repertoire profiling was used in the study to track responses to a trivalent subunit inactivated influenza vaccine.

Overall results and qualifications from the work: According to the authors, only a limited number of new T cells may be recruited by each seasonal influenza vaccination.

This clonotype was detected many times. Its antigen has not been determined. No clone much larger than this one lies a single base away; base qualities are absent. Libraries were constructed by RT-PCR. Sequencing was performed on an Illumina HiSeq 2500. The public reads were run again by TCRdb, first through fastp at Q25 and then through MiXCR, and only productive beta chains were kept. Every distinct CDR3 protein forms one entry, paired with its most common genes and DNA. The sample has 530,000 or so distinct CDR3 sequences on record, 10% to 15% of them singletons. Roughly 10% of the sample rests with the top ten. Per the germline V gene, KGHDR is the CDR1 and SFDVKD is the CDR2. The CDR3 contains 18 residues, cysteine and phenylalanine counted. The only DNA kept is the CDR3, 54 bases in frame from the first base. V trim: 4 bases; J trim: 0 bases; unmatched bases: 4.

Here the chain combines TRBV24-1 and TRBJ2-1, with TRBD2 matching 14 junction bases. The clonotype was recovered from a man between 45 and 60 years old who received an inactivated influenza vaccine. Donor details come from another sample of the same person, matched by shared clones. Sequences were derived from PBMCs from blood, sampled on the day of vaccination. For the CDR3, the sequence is CATSELGTSGSSYNEQFF. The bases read TGTGCCACCAGTGAACTTGGGACTAGCGGGAGCTCCTACAATGAGCAGTTCTTC.